This is a list of T cell receptor beta chains from one sample in a study of cytomegalovirus exposure and HLA in healthy donors. Sequencing used immunoSEQ multiplex PCR; TCRdb keeps in-frame clones, though not all of them. Altogether 150,000 to 200,000 clones are present, more than 75% being singletons, with the ten largest covering roughly 1.5%. The sample consisted of PBMCs. These receptor sequences come from a woman aged 45-65 years in good health and CMV-seronegative. Both conserved end residues are part of each CDR3. D genes are given only for firm matches. Some rows mark clone size as missing; the rest say once, few, many or name a class of expanded clone.

TRBD2	TRBV7-7	.	TRBJ2-5	TGTGCTAGCAGCCCCAGACTAGCGGGGGGACAAGAGACCCAGTACTTC	CASSPRLAGGQETQYF
TRBD1	TRBV9	.	TRBJ2-7	TGTGCCAGCAGCGTAACGGGGACAGCGTCCTACGAGCAGTACTTC	CASSVTGTASYEQYF
TRBD1	TRBV7-9	.	TRBJ1-1	TGTGCCAGCAGTTGGGACAGGGCCACTGAAGCTTTCTTT	CASSWDRATEAFF
TRBD2	TRBV6-6	once	TRBJ2-1	TGTGCCAGCAGTTACCCGGGACTAGCGGCTACCAGGGAGCAGTTCTTC	CASSYPGLAATREQFF
.	TRBV7-9	.	TRBJ1-2	TGTGCCAGCAGCTCCCGGGGGGGGCGGTCCCTTGGCTACACCTTC	CASSSRGGRSLGYTF
.	TRBV6-1	.	TRBJ1-5	TGTGCCAGCAGTGAAGATGTAACAGGGCCCAATCAGCCCCAGCATTTT	CASSEDVTGPNQPQHF
TRBD1	TRBV4-3	.	TRBJ1-3	TGCGCCAGCAGCCGGGACAGGGTGGGAGGAAACACCATATATTTT	CASSRDRVGGNTIYF
TRBD1	TRBV2	.	TRBJ2-1	TGTGCCAGCAGAGGGACAGGGAACTACAATGAGCAGTTCTTC	CASRGTGNYNEQFF
TRBD1	TRBV18	.	TRBJ1-2	TGTGCCAGCTCACCGTTTGAGGGACAGGCAAAGAGCTATGGCTACACCTTC	CASSPFEGQAKSYGYTF
TRBD1	TRBV7-6	.	TRBJ2-2	TGTGCCAGCAGCTTGTTGGGACAGGGGGCTACCGGGGAGCTGTTTTTT	CASSLLGQGATGELFF
TRBD2	TRBV7-2	.	TRBJ2-5	TGTGCCAGCAGCTCAAAGAGCGGGGGGCTTCAAGAGACCCAGTACTTC	CASSSKSGGLQETQYF
.	TRBV6-6	.	TRBJ2-2	TGTGCCAGCAGCAGGAACACCGGGGAGCTGTTTTTT	CASSRNTGELFF
TRBD1	TRBV15	.	TRBJ2-7	TGTGCCACCAGCACGACAGGGGACCACGAGCAGTACTTC	CATSTTGDHEQYF
TRBD1	TRBV7-2	.	TRBJ1-3	TGTGCCAGCAGCCCCGGGACAGGCTACGGCTCTGGAAACACCATATATTTT	CASSPGTGYGSGNTIYF
.	TRBV28	.	TRBJ2-4	TGTGCCAGCACAAACCCGAGAAACATTCAGTACTTC	CASTNPRNIQYF
TRBD1	TRBV29-1	.	TRBJ1-5	TGCAGCGTTGTCGTGGGACAGTCAAATCAGCCCCAGCATTTT	CSVVVGQSNQPQHF
.	TRBV28	.	TRBJ1-4	TGTGCCAGCCGAACAGGGAAGTATGAAAAACTGTTTTTT	CASRTGKYEKLFF
.	TRBV5-4	.	TRBJ1-2	TGTGCCAGCAGCTTGGGTGGCGGCGCGACAGACCTCTATGGCTACACCTTC	CASSLGGGATDLYGYTF
.	TRBV9	.	TRBJ1-1	TGTGCCAGCAGCGTAGCCCCGGGGACTGAAGCTTTCTTT	CASSVAPGTEAFF